This TCR beta chain was obtained from a study of T cell responses to AZD1222 COVID-19 vaccine. The CDR3 spans 17 residues. The V gene lost 3 bases and the J gene lost 1 base, with 16 bases spanning the gap. Germline V lookup: CDR1 LGHDT, CDR2 YNNKEL (reference sequence). Study-level findings and limits: Reportedly, close to half of spike-specific TCRs are directed against unmutated variant regions. In all cases, repertoires were sampled only after the peak T cell response.

The protocol was immunoSEQ multiplex PCR, while the TCRdb copy is restricted to in-frame clones and leaves out a portion. The repertoire consists of roughly 80,000 clones, with 80% to 95% occurring once and the leading ten covering less than 5.5%. This clone was recorded once. The antigen remains undetermined. Sequencing used peripheral blood, obtained on day 0 of MenACWY control vaccination. The clonotype originates from an adult in good health. The chain is built from TRBV3-1 (or the pseudogene TRBV3-2) and TRBJ2-1; D not certain. CDR3 loop: CASSHLVSQGSYNEQFF. The CDR3 DNA reads as TGTGCCAGCAGCCATCTTGTCAGCCAAGGGTCCTACAATGAGCAGTTCTTC.